The rows below give T cell receptor beta chains drawn from one sample of a study of T cell repertoires in cytomegalovirus infection. For these TCRs, the target antigens are not known. One entry per CDR3 protein, called by TCRdb with MiXCR from the reads. In the table there are around 430,000 distinct CDR3 sequences, about 42% of which are singletons. The sample was cultured PBMCs, taken from culture after CMV antigen stimulation. All receptors derive from a human donor in good health (CMV status not recorded). Some clones in this sample may be carry-over from other donors' samples. Each CDR3 is given with its conserved first and last residue. Clone size appears in some rows only: once, few, many, or a class for an expanded clone.

abundance: few
len: 12
v_gene: TRBV12-3/TRBV12-4
CDR3aa: CASSTDRDTQYF

abundance: -
len: 15
v_gene: TRBV7-2
CDR3aa: CASSQVALYTGELFF

abundance: -
len: 13
v_gene: TRBV7-3
CDR3aa: CASSLKSNEKLFF

abundance: few
len: 13
v_gene: TRBV6-6
CDR3aa: CASSYGQSYEQYF

abundance: -
len: 16
v_gene: TRBV27
CDR3aa: CASSLSSQTDNYGYTF

abundance: -
len: 16
v_gene: TRBV7-8
CDR3aa: CASTQSGPSPGEKLFF

abundance: -
len: 18
v_gene: TRBV4-1
CDR3aa: CASSQGLASGSSYNEQFF

abundance: -
len: 14
v_gene: TRBV6-5
CDR3aa: CASTKQGPNYGYTF

abundance: -
len: 13
v_gene: TRBV11-2
CDR3aa: CASSSRGSYGYTF

abundance: many
len: 12
v_gene: TRBV7-2
CDR3aa: CASSHSNQPQHF

abundance: once
len: 15
v_gene: TRBV6-1
CDR3aa: CASSVRGGRSYEQYF

abundance: -
len: 14
v_gene: TRBV7-9
CDR3aa: CASSLRQGDLEQYF

abundance: few
len: 18
v_gene: TRBV7-9
CDR3aa: CASSLGNPGRLYNSPLHF

abundance: -
len: 11
v_gene: TRBV6-5
CDR3aa: CASLRGNTQYF

abundance: -
len: 13
v_gene: TRBV15
CDR3aa: CATSRDRVRQAFF

abundance: -
len: 14
v_gene: TRBV6-2/TRBV6-3
CDR3aa: CASSGPVGGETQYF

abundance: once
len: 14
v_gene: TRBV7-6
CDR3aa: CASSPRGGGYGYTF

abundance: -
len: 19
v_gene: TRBV4-1
CDR3aa: CASSVRGLAGGETYNEQFF

abundance: few
len: 14
v_gene: TRBV7-9
CDR3aa: CASSLASPSNEQFF

abundance: few
len: 17
v_gene: TRBV7-2
CDR3aa: CASSSITGAGSYNEQFF

abundance: -
len: 17
v_gene: TRBV7-8
CDR3aa: CASSLVGGPLGKNIQYF

abundance: few
len: 15
v_gene: TRBV10-3
CDR3aa: CAISVSGATNEKLFF

abundance: many
len: 18
v_gene: TRBV7-6
CDR3aa: CASSPRPGGVSSYNEQFF

abundance: few
len: 14
v_gene: TRBV7-9
CDR3aa: CASSLSGANTEAFF

abundance: -
len: 15
v_gene: TRBV5-8
CDR3aa: CASSLALGVTDTQYF

abundance: -
len: 15
v_gene: TRBV3-1
CDR3aa: CASSPYREVDNEQFF

abundance: -
len: 15
v_gene: TRBV20-1
CDR3aa: CSARGGAPSKNTIYF

abundance: few
len: 15
v_gene: TRBV12-3/TRBV12-4
CDR3aa: CASRETGRQSQPQHF

abundance: few
len: 19
v_gene: TRBV6-2/TRBV6-3
CDR3aa: CASSLYSRTSGSLEETQYF

abundance: -
len: 16
v_gene: TRBV20-1
CDR3aa: CSAKNSGTSSYNEQFF

abundance: -
len: 15
v_gene: TRBV2
CDR3aa: CASSAGGPVGETQYF

abundance: -
len: 14
v_gene: TRBV11-2
CDR3aa: CASSQGAGDQPQHF

abundance: -
len: 13
v_gene: TRBV6-2/TRBV6-3
CDR3aa: CASRPVGEDTQYF

abundance: -
len: 18
v_gene: TRBV18
CDR3aa: CASSPPGTGGAGANVLTF

abundance: -
len: 12
v_gene: TRBV28
CDR3aa: CAISAVNYGYTF

abundance: -
len: 15
v_gene: TRBV15
CDR3aa: CATSRGGTKVAEQFF

abundance: few
len: 17
v_gene: TRBV7-2
CDR3aa: CASSLDTSGGSYNEQFF

abundance: -
len: 16
v_gene: TRBV7-2
CDR3aa: CASSWPPQAPENIQYF

abundance: few
len: 16
v_gene: TRBV7-8
CDR3aa: CASSPNPTGYNSPLHF

abundance: -
len: 15
v_gene: TRBV12-3/TRBV12-4
CDR3aa: CASSTGTANNQPQHF

abundance: -
len: 13
v_gene: TRBV20-1
CDR3aa: CSAPGTQGGTQYF

abundance: -
len: 17
v_gene: TRBV7-2
CDR3aa: CASSSLLPGQGSYEQYF

abundance: -
len: 18
v_gene: TRBV4-1
CDR3aa: CASSQIIRWGGPFNTQYF

abundance: -
len: 15
v_gene: TRBV7-9
CDR3aa: CAGTATGPANYGYTF

abundance: -
len: 15
v_gene: TRBV6-1
CDR3aa: CASSRGVAGANVLTF